One and the same sample provided the 7 T cell receptor beta chains below, sequenced in a study of T cells in Graves' hyperthyroidism and ophthalmopathy. RNA transcripts served as the template for amplifying TCR beta CDR3 regions. In the first-round RT-PCR of the TCR CDR3, the HTBI primer set was used. TCRdb itself ran the multiplex PCR reads through MiXCR, one entry per CDR3 protein. The table includes 89,000 or so distinct CDR3 sequences, roughly 37% detected once. Sample: peripheral blood or thyroid tissue (not recorded which). These receptors were collected from a woman in her 30s with Graves' hyperthyroidism.

A remark on this clonotype: At one boundary the junction diverges from the germline segment, which might be a read error. This chain uses TRBV15 with TRBJ2-2, with 10 bases aligning to TRBD1. The germline V gene has CDR1 LNHNV and CDR2 YYDKDF (reference sequence). This CDR3 has 14 amino acids. The CDR3 reads CATSTGTGVGELFF. The CDR3 region has the DNA TGCGCCACCAGTACCGGGACAGGGGTCGGGGAGCTGTTTTTT.

This sequence joins TRBV7-9 and TRBJ1-1; D unresolved. Deletions cut 5 bases from V and 7 bases from J, with 14 bases between. From germline, CDR1 is SEHNR and CDR2 FQNEAQ (reference sequence). The CDR3 has 13 residues. CDR3 nucleotide sequence: TGTGCCAGCAGCCCTAGGGCCGGGAGTGAAGCTTTCTTT. Translated: CASSPRAGSEAFF.

The rearrangement uses TRBV9 and TRBJ2-7; weak D call: TRBD1 (5 bases). V lost 4 bases and J 6 bases, leaving 11 bases between the germline ends. Germline V gene data show CDR1 as SGDLS and CDR2 as YYNGEE. This CDR3 spans 12 amino acids. The CDR3 DNA reads as TGTGCCAGCAGCTCAGGGTTGGCCGAGCAGTACTTC. As protein: CASSSGLAEQYF. The full variable domain, rest sourced from reference TRBV9 and TRBJ2-7, is DSGVTQTPKHLITATGQRVTLRCSPRSGDLSVYWYQQSLDQGLQFLIQYYNGEERAKGNILERFSAQQFPDLHSELNLSSLELGDSALYFCASSSGLAEQYFGPGTRLTVT.

This clonotype showed up just a few times. The chain has TRBV6-5 and TRBJ2-3; D possibly matches TRBD1 or TRBD2 (5 bases each). Germline V lookup: CDR1 MNHEY, CDR2 SVGAGI. V lost 10 bases, J lost 6 bases, and 20 bases lay in between. The CDR3 runs to 14 residues. The CDR3 DNA sequence: TGTGCCATCACCGACGGGACCCCGGGGGATACGCAGTATTTT. It translates to CAITDGTPGDTQYF.

The table lists this clonotype with many counts. At one end the junction does not follow the germline gene, possibly because of a read error. CDR3 amino acids: CASRSRDRVVF. The CDR3 DNA reads TGTGCCAGCAGATCCCGGGACAGGGTAGTTTTT. V and J are TRBV28 and TRBJ2-2, with 9 nucleotides matching TRBD1. Germline V lookup: CDR1 MDHEN, CDR2 SYDVKM. This CDR3 comprises 11 residues.

This clonotype was seen many times. The chain has TRBV27 and TRBJ1-1; D is uncertain. The CDR3 has 12 residues. In germline, CDR1 is MNHEY, CDR2 SMNVEV (reference sequence). V was cut by 5 bases and J by 11 bases, with 15 bases left in between. The CDR3 DNA reads TGTGCCAGCAGTAGCGCGTACGGCAGGGCTTTCTTT. Translating gives CASSSAYGRAFF.

Comment on this clonotype: A much larger clonotype is one base distant, so this may be a read error. The chain employs TRBV12-5 and TRBJ2-5; no firm D call. Germline V gene lookup returns CDR1 LGHNT and CDR2 FRNRAP. CDR3 length equals 19 residues. Trimming removed 8 bases at V and 7 bases at J, with 35 bases between. This chain's CDR3 is CASLFTWAVRHLKKGTQYF. CDR3 bases: TGTGCTAGTCTGTTTACATGGGCGGTAAGGCACCTAAAGAAAGGGACCCAGTACTTC. Looking up the rest from reference TRBV12-5 and TRBJ2-5 gives the full variable domain: DARVTQTPRHKVTEMGQEVTMRCQPILGHNTVFWYRQTMMQGLELLAYFRNRAPLDDSGMPKDRFSAEMPDATLATLKIQPSEPRDSAVYFCASLFTWAVRHLKKGTQYFGPGTRLLVL.